This passage covers 13 T cell receptor beta chains from one sample sequenced in a study of cytomegalovirus exposure and HLA in healthy donors. PCR involved 60 Vbeta and 13 Jbeta primers. The assay was immunoSEQ multiplex PCR, and TCRdb's table has in-frame clones only and misses some. The table shows some 240,000 clones, with around 90% occurring only once. Sequencing was carried out using PBMCs. The source of these receptors is a girl aged 2 to 9 in good health and CMV-seronegative.

The rearrangement uses TRBV30 and TRBJ1-2; weak D call: TRBD1 (5 bases). V gave up 4 bases and J gave up 3 bases, with 12 bases separating them. Per germline, CDR1 GTSNPN and CDR2 SVGIG (reference sequence). The CDR3 length is 13 residues. CDR3 DNA sequence: TGTGCCTGGATAGCAGGGAAGGACTATGGCTACACCTTC. It is translated as CAWIAGKDYGYTF.

J is TRBJ1-4 and V is TRBV14; a weak D match, TRBD1 (5 bases). The V end lost 2 bases, the J end lost 3 bases, and 19 bases lay between the germline ends. The V gene's germline CDR1 is SGHDN and CDR2 FVKESK. The CDR3 consists of 18 residues. The CDR3 sequence is CASSQRPQGGGANEKLFF. The DNA for the CDR3 is TGTGCCAGCAGCCAACGACCCCAGGGCGGAGGGGCTAATGAAAAACTGTTTTTT.

The V and J genes are TRBV7-2 and TRBJ2-7; the D gene is possibly TRBD2 (5 bases). The CDR3 is 14 amino acids. Germline CDR1 is SGHTA and CDR2 is FQGNSA. Trimming left V 2 bases short and J 2 bases short, with 10 bases between. The chain's CDR3 is CASSLTGLPYEQYF. The CDR3 DNA reads as TGTGCCAGCAGCTTAACCGGACTGCCCTACGAGCAGTACTTC.

The CDR3 nucleotides are TGTGCCAGCAGTCCCCTGGGACTGGCGGACGAGCAGTACTTC. Amino acid sequence: CASSPLGLADEQYF. This chain joins TRBV6-5 and TRBJ2-7; TRBD2 is a possible D gene (6 bases). Germline CDR1 MNHEY, CDR2 SVGAGI. The CDR3 totals 14 residues. V gave up 5 bases and J gave up 5 bases, with 16 bases separating them.

In DNA, the CDR3 is TGTGCCAGCTCACCTTCTAGCGGGGTGATCTCCTACGAGCAGTACTTC. Its protein product is CASSPSSGVISYEQYF. J is TRBJ2-7 and V is TRBV18, with 9 bases identical to TRBD2. The CDR3 loop spans 16 amino acids. Trimming took 3 bases from V and 0 from J; bases not matched to a gene: 6. Germline V gives CDR1 KGHSH, CDR2 LQKENI. The whole variable domain, remainder taken from reference TRBV18 and TRBJ2-7, is NAGVMQNPRHLVRRRGQEARLRCSPMKGHSHVYWYRQLPEEGLKFMVYLQKENIIDESGMPKERFSAEFPKEGPSILRIQQVVRGDSAAYFCASSPSSGVISYEQYFGPGTRLTVT.

V usage is TRBV4-2 and J usage is TRBJ2-7, with D unclear. The CDR3 is 14 amino acids. Trimming left V 0 bases short and J 3 bases short, with 9 bases between. CDR1 and CDR2 (germline): LGHNA, YNFKEQ. Here the CDR3 DNA reads TGTGCCAGCAGCCAAGAACAGACGGACTACGAGCAGTACTTC. The encoded protein is CASSQEQTDYEQYF.

The chain carries TRBV27 and TRBJ1-4; TRBD1 is a possible D gene (5 bases). The V and J ends lost 0 bases and 0 bases respectively, with 11 bases between them. Germline loops: CDR1 MNHEY, CDR2 SMNVEV (reference sequence). CDR3 length: 17 residues. CDR3 amino acids: CASSLSRQGATNEKLFF. The CDR3 coding sequence is TGTGCCAGCAGTTTATCCCGGCAGGGCGCAACTAATGAAAAACTGTTTTTT. The full variable domain, rest sourced from reference TRBV27 and TRBJ1-4, is EAQVTQNPRYLITVTGKKLTVTCSQNMNHEYMSWYRQDPGLGLRQIYYSMNVEVTDKGDVPEGYKVSRKEKRNFPLILESPSPNQTSLYFCASSLSRQGATNEKLFFGSGTQLSVL.

The chain couples TRBV12-5 to TRBJ2-2; 9 bases align to TRBD2. Germline CDR1 reads LGHNT; CDR2 reads FRNRAP. The CDR3 consists of 16 residues. The ends lost 8 bases at V and 3 bases at J; junction bases unmatched: 10. The CDR3: CASSRERGEYTGELFF. The CDR3 DNA follows: TGTGCTAGTTCCCGCGAGCGGGGGGAATACACCGGGGAGCTGTTTTTT.

V is TRBV19 and J is TRBJ1-2; D ambiguous. Germline V lookup: CDR1 LNHDA, CDR2 SQIVND (reference sequence). CDR3 size: 12 residues. V lost 5 bases, J lost 4 bases, and 8 bases lay in between. The CDR3 is CASSEDFYGYTF. In DNA form, the CDR3 reads TGTGCCAGTAGTGAGGACTTCTATGGCTACACCTTC. The whole variable domain, filled in from reference TRBV19 and TRBJ1-2, reads DGGITQSPKYLFRKEGQNVTLSCEQNLNHDAMYWYRQDPGQGLRLIYYSQIVNDFQKGDIAEGYSVSREKKESFPLTVTSAQKNPTAFYLCASSEDFYGYTFGSGTRLTVV.

The V call is TRBV5-4, the J call TRBJ1-1; no clear D gene. Trimming removed 2 bases from V and 1 base from J, with 6 bases in between. Germline V gives CDR1 SGHNT, CDR2 YYREEE (reference sequence). The CDR3 sequence is 13 residues long. CDR3 amino acids: CASSFDWNTEAFF. The CDR3, as DNA: TGTGCCAGCAGCTTCGACTGGAACACTGAAGCTTTCTTT. The whole variable domain, filled in from reference TRBV5-4 and TRBJ1-1, reads ETGVTQSPTHLIKTRGQQVTLRCSSQSGHNTVSWYQQALGQGPQFIFQYYREEENGRGNFPPRFSGLQFPNYSSELNVNALELDDSALYLCASSFDWNTEAFFGQGTRLTVV.

The CDR3 region has the DNA TGCGCCAGCAGCTTGGGACAGGGTGGGGAGACCCAGTACTTC. Its protein product is CASSLGQGGETQYF. The chain is built from TRBV5-1 and TRBJ2-5, with TRBD1 matching 7 bases. After removal of 0 bases from V and 5 bases from J, the junction contained 4 bases not matched to a gene. The length of the CDR3 is 14 residues. Germline loops: CDR1 SGHRS, CDR2 YFSETQ.

The genes are TRBV5-4 and TRBJ2-2; 9 positions agree with TRBD1. Germline V gene sequence: CDR1 SGHNT, CDR2 YYREEE (reference sequence). The CDR3 is 15 amino acids. Losses at the gene ends were 4 bases for V and 6 bases for J; bases not matched to a gene: 7. CDR3: CASSPLGQGAGELFF. In DNA, the CDR3 is TGTGCCAGCAGCCCCCTGGGACAGGGCGCCGGGGAGCTGTTTTTT.

The genes are TRBV16 and TRBJ1-5; no clear D gene. This CDR3 is built from 15 residues. The ends were cut back, 4 bases at V and 3 bases at J, with 13 bases in the middle. Germline CDR1 reads KGHSY; CDR2 reads FQNENV. The CDR3 here is CASSRPLAPNQPQHF. CDR3 coding DNA: TGTGCCAGCAGCCGTCCCTTGGCCCCCAATCAGCCCCAGCATTTT.